This T cell receptor (beta chain) was captured by sequencing in a study of blood T cell repertoires in COVID-19 (dated by TCRdb to 2020 to 2022). At the level of the whole study: Collaborator samples came from the United States, Italy and Spain and covered acute and convalescent phases of COVID-19. The prospective study material was composed of cDNA or gDNA derived from T cells, B-cell-depleted T cells, or PBMCs. Deeply sampled blood TCRbeta repertoires from subjects exposed to, actively infected with, or recovered from COVID-19 were included in the dataset. The repertoires were released in a freely available public database meant as a resource for research on the immune response to SARS-CoV-2. Samples came from the ongoing ImmuneRACE study (first 160 participants) plus 1,254 subjects from 6 global collaborators. Nearly every sample came with metadata listing a de-identified subject ID, COVID-19 status, age in years and sex. Where available, HLA class I and class II types were obtained from metadata supplied by the sample provider rather than from assay-based typing.

The CDR3 measures 16 amino acids from cysteine to phenylalanine. The entry retains the CDR3 DNA only, 48 bases that are in frame from base 1. Trimming at the junction amounts to 2 bases on V and 6 bases on J, and the germline ends lie 19 bases apart. CDR1 and CDR2 were assigned from the germline V gene as SGHTA and FQGNSA. The immunoSEQ Assay, a bias-controlled multiplex PCR, was used to amplify TCRbeta CDR3 regions from genomic DNA. As for the authors' bioinformatics: Within the assay, amplification of reference gene primers was used to estimate how many nucleated cells each sample contained. Sequence reads were collapsed and filtered to measure the absolute abundance of every unique TCRbeta CDR3 rearrangement. Productive Simpson clonality was computed per sample as the square root of Simpson's diversity index over productive rearrangements. Not all clones reach the TCRdb copy of this immuneACCESS table, which keeps in-frame sequences only. Checked studies attribute under half of the gap to unresolved V genes and leave the rest unexplained. V and J calls and clone size come straight from that table; D and trimming were deduced from the DNA. For this sample the table gives about 270,000 clones, of which roughly 86% were detected only once. The ten largest account for about 8.6% of the sample.

The collaborating institutions used their own protocols to collect whole blood in K2EDTA tubes. For TCRbeta analysis, collaborator samples were shipped as frozen whole blood, as isolated PBMCs, or as DNA extracted from either sample type. In regard to this clone: Its antigen is still unknown. Base qualities are missing; no much larger clone stands one base away.

Overall study results and their limits: The quantity of clinical and demographic metadata differed by source and by participant and was supplied without curation.

The chain uses TRBV7-2 and TRBJ1-2; TRBD1 is perhaps the D gene, given 5 matching bases. This TCR derives from a man aged 40-55 years with active or convalescent COVID-19. Sequencing used peripheral blood. The sequenced DNA: TGTGCCAGCAGCTTAAACTTTGCGGGGCCCGAGGATGGCTACACCTTC. Its translation is CASSLNFAGPEDGYTF.